One sample yielded the 15 T cell receptor beta chains listed below, sequenced in a study of persistence of HIV-infected CD4 T cells. The libraries were made with immunoSEQ version 4 in survey mode. The table came from immunoSEQ multiplex PCR; TCRdb's copy has only in-frame clones and leaves some out. The sample has 35,000 to 55,000 clones; about 88% are singletons. Their target antigens are unknown. Anti-CD3/anti-CD28 beads served as a nonspecific positive control stimulus. Responding CD4+ T cells were sorted by upregulation of both CD40 ligand and CD69. The sample in question was CD4+ T cells sorted from PBMCs after approximately 19-hour stimulation, obtained from a patient who received antiretroviral therapy. The receptor source for this set is an adult woman with HIV who was CMV-seropositive.

In its sample, this clone was seen a few times. The chain has TRBV3-1 (or the pseudogene TRBV3-2) and TRBJ1-3, with D uncertain. Germline V lookup: CDR1 LGHDT, CDR2 YNNKEL (reference sequence). The CDR3 covers 13 residues. Trimming shortened V by 1 base and J by 2 bases, and 3 bases separated the two germline ends. CDR3 sequence (DNA): TGTGCCAGCAGCCAAGCGACTGGAAACACCATATATTTT. Amino acids: CASSQATGNTIYF.

Concerning this clone itself: The same CDR3 can be traced to other DNA sequences in this sample. The chain carries TRBV30 and TRBJ1-2; D unresolved. Germline CDR1 and CDR2: GTSNPN and SVGIG (reference sequence). Trimming cost V 0 bases and J 7 bases, with 6 bases left between them. This CDR3 has 11 amino acids. CDR3 in amino acids: CAWSVGSGYTF. CDR3 sequence (DNA): TGTGCCTGGAGTGTTGGGAGTGGCTACACCTTC.

V gene TRBV2 combines with J gene TRBJ1-6, with D perhaps matching TRBD1 (6 bases). Germline V gene sequence: CDR1 SNHLY, CDR2 FYNNEI. The CDR3 is 15 residues long. Trimming removed 5 bases at V and 9 bases at J, with 17 bases between. The CDR3 spells CASSIREGGGSPLHF. The CDR3 region has the DNA TGTGCCAGCAGTATAAGGGAGGGGGGGGGTTCACCCCTCCACTTT.

The V and J genes are TRBV29-1 and TRBJ1-4; 8 nucleotides agree with TRBD1. Germline V lookup: CDR1 SQVTM, CDR2 ANQGSEA. The CDR3 has 13 amino acids. The V gene end was trimmed by 4 bases and the J gene end by 7 bases; junction bases not matched to a gene: 5. CDR3 in amino acids: CSVGQGHSEKLFF. In DNA, the CDR3 is TGCAGCGTTGGACAGGGGCATAGTGAAAAACTGTTTTTT.

The V gene is TRBV5-5, the J gene TRBJ1-6, with 7 bases fitting TRBD1. V was clipped by 4 bases and J by 7 bases; unmatched bases: 2. The V gene's germline CDR1 is SGHKS and CDR2 YYEKEE (reference sequence). The CDR3 length is 13 residues. CDR3 nucleotides: TGTGCCAGCAGCCGGGACAGAAATTCACCCCTCCACTTT. This translates into CASSRDRNSPLHF. The full variable domain, in which reference TRBV5-5 and TRBJ1-6 provide the parts outside the CDR3, is DAGVTQSPTHLIKTRGQQVTLRCSPISGHKSVSWYQQVLGQGPQFIFQYYEKEERGRGNFPDRFSARQFPNYSSELNVNALLLGDSALYLCASSRDRNSPLHFGNGTRLTVT.

The CDR3: CASGSESDRWRETQYF. The CDR3 region has the DNA TGCGCCAGCGGCTCCGAATCCGACAGGTGGAGAGAGACCCAGTACTTC. The chain couples TRBV5-1 to TRBJ2-5; tentative D call: TRBD1 (6 bases). The CDR3 contains 16 residues. Germline CDR1 and CDR2: SGHRS and YFSETQ. The V and J ends lost 7 bases and 4 bases respectively, with 23 bases between them. The variable domain in full, completed from reference TRBV5-1 and TRBJ2-5, reads KAGVTQTPRYLIKTRGQQVTLSCSPISGHRSVSWYQQTPGQGLQFLFEYFSETQRNKGNFPGRFSGRQFSNSRSEMNVSTLELGDSALYLCASGSESDRWRETQYFGPGTRLLVL.

The V call is TRBV30, the J call TRBJ1-1; 7 bases agree with TRBD1. This CDR3 has 16 residues. CDR1 GTSNPN and CDR2 SVGIG come from the germline V gene (reference sequence). J gave up 1 base and V 3 bases, and 11 bases lay outside the gene matches. The CDR3: CAWSEVLRTGNTEAFF. Written as DNA, the CDR3 is TGTGCCTGGAGCGAGGTACTTAGGACAGGGAACACTGAAGCTTTCTTT.

This sequence joins TRBV7-9 and TRBJ1-4; 10 bases are a match to TRBD1. The germline gives CDR1 SEHNR, CDR2 FQNEAQ (reference sequence). There are 15 residues in the CDR3. Losses at the gene ends were 5 bases for V and 6 bases for J; bases not matched to a gene: 6. CDR3 sequence: CASSPGDRGDEKLFF. CDR3 coding DNA: TGTGCCAGCAGCCCAGGGGACAGGGGAGATGAAAAACTGTTTTTT.

This chain joins TRBV7-8 and TRBJ2-5; TRBD1 or TRBD2 may be the D gene (5 bases each). Trimming removed 5 bases at V and 4 bases at J, with 8 bases between. The CDR3 is 12 residues long. Germline lookup yields CDR1 SGHVS and CDR2 FQNEAQ. In DNA form, the CDR3 reads TGTGCCAGCAGCCGGGACCTAGAGACCCAGTACTTC. Protein: CASSRDLETQYF.

V gene TRBV12-3 or TRBV12-4 combines with J gene TRBJ2-7; tentatively, D is TRBD2 (5 bases). CDR3 size: 13 residues. The ends were cut back, 4 bases at V and 4 bases at J, with 11 bases in the middle. The DNA for the CDR3 is TGTGCCAGCAGTTCAGCCGGGGAATACGAGCAGTACTTC. Encoded protein: CASSSAGEYEQYF.

A word on this clone: Within the sample, other DNA sequences also encode this same CDR3. V usage is TRBV12-5 and J usage is TRBJ1-5; TRBD1 matches at 7 bases. V was clipped by 7 bases and J by 4 bases; unmatched bases: 7. The CDR3 totals 14 residues. CDR1 and CDR2 from the germline V gene are LGHNT and FRNRAP. CDR3 in amino acids: CASVGEGANQPQHF. The CDR3 nucleotides are TGTGCTAGTGTTGGAGAGGGGGCTAATCAGCCCCAGCATTTT.

V and J are TRBV5-1 and TRBJ2-3; D gene unclear. V lost 4 bases, J lost 0 bases, and 3 bases lay in between. CDR3 length: 12 amino acids. Germline CDR1 and CDR2: SGHRS and YFSETQ. The CDR3 loop is CASSPSTDTQYF. The CDR3 DNA is TGCGCCAGCAGCCCTAGCACAGATACGCAGTATTTT.

The chain combines TRBV6-1 with TRBJ1-6; the D is unclear. This CDR3 has 15 amino acids. Germline V gene lookup returns CDR1 MNHNS and CDR2 SASEGT. The V end lost 2 bases, the J end lost 7 bases, and 12 bases lay between the germline ends. This CDR3 reads CASSELTPGNSPLHF. The CDR3 DNA is TGTGCCAGCAGTGAACTGACTCCTGGGAATTCACCCCTCCACTTT.

This rearrangement joins TRBV15 to TRBJ2-7, with 8 nucleotides matching TRBD1. Germline-derived CDR1 and CDR2 are LNHNV and YYDKDF (reference sequence). V shed 4 bases and J 2 bases; nucleotides not matched to a gene: 7. CDR3 length equals 15 residues. DNA for the CDR3: TGTGCCACCAGCAAGGACAGGGTCGCCGCCTACGAGCAGTACTTC. It is translated as CATSKDRVAAYEQYF.

The chain combines TRBV10-2 with TRBJ1-5; the D is unclear. CDR1 is WSHSY, CDR2 SAAADI, per germline. Between the trimmed V and J ends, which lost 2 bases and 4 bases, there was a span of 9 bases. The CDR3 sequence is 14 residues long. The chain's CDR3 is CASSEPALNQPQHF. Written as DNA, the CDR3 is TGCGCCAGCAGTGAGCCCGCCCTTAATCAGCCCCAGCATTTT.